The 23 T cell receptor beta chains given below trace back to one sample, sequenced in a study of blood T cells in healthy people across ages. Primers used in a second PCR of about 6 to 12 cycles were a sample-barcoded 5' primer and a J-beta primer mix. TCRdb passed the 5' RACE reads through MiXCR, listing each CDR3 protein once. In the table there are 700,000 to 1,000,000 distinct CDR3 sequences, under 55% of which are singletons. The sequenced sample consisted of blood. These receptors were collected from a man in his sixties in good health.

In its sample, this clonotype was seen a few times. The chain employs TRBV6-6 and TRBJ2-5; 7 bases match TRBD2. The J call may be faulty, since TRBJ2-7 better matches the DNA end. The length of the CDR3 is 15 residues. Germline-derived CDR1 and CDR2 are MNHNY and SVGAGI (reference sequence). The CDR3 region is CASSYLSGDGDEQYF. The CDR3, as DNA: TGTGCCAGCAGTTACCTGAGCGGGGATGGCGACGAGCAGTACTTC.

The gene calls are TRBV6-5 and TRBJ2-7, with D perhaps matching TRBD2 (6 bases). Germline lookup yields CDR1 MNHEY and CDR2 SVGAGI. The CDR3 length is 15 residues. Between the trimmed V and J ends, which lost 6 bases and 6 bases, there was a span of 21 bases. CDR3 DNA: TGTGCCAGCAGCCGCGCCGGGGGTACACGATCCGAGCAGTACTTC. This sequence encodes CASSRAGGTRSEQYF.

This clonotype was found a few times. This chain uses TRBV5-6 with TRBJ2-7; TRBD2 matches 14 bases. This CDR3 comprises 16 residues. Germline CDR1 is SGHDT and CDR2 is YYEEEE. J was trimmed by 0 bases and V by 4 bases; bases with no gene match: 3. CDR3 DNA: TGTGCCAGCAGCCCGGGACTAGCGGGGGCCTCCTACGAGCAGTACTTC. It encodes CASSPGLAGASYEQYF.

This sequence joins TRBV7-8 and TRBJ2-3; D tentatively fits TRBD1 or TRBD2 (6 bases each). The germline gives CDR1 SGHVS, CDR2 FQNEAQ. CDR3 length: 14 amino acids. The V end was cut by 8 bases, the J end by 8 bases, with 20 bases between. CDR3 protein: CASGDSVGGSTQYF. The CDR3 nucleotides read TGTGCCAGCGGCGACTCCGTGGGGGGCAGTACGCAGTATTTT.

This chain uses TRBV2 with TRBJ2-7; 7 nucleotides agree with TRBD2. The CDR3 sequence is 15 residues long. Per the germline V gene, CDR1 is SNHLY and CDR2 is FYNNEI. Trimming took 1 base from V and 3 from J; bases not matched to a gene: 6. Here the CDR3 reads CASSEGRGLNYEQYF. The DNA for the CDR3 is TGTGCCAGCAGTGAAGGAAGGGGACTAAACTACGAGCAGTACTTC.

In its sample, this clonotype was seen many times. The rearrangement links TRBV18 to TRBJ1-6; 7 positions match TRBD1. After removal of 1 base from V and 9 bases from J, the junction contained 3 bases not matched to a gene. CDR3 length: 14 residues. Looked up from germline, CDR1 is KGHSH and CDR2 is LQKENI. The CDR3 here is CASSPQGASSPLHF. The DNA for the CDR3 is TGTGCCAGCTCACCACAGGGGGCTAGTTCACCCCTCCACTTT.

Turning to this clonotype: The junction and the germline gene differ at one end; a read error may be behind it. This chain links TRBV4-1 with TRBJ2-7; D not resolved. Germline V lookup: CDR1 MGHRA, CDR2 YSYEKL. The CDR3 is made up of 15 amino acids. The CDR3 here is CASSPPFPSSCEQYF. The CDR3 nucleotides read TGCGCCAGCAGTCCCCCCTTCCCGAGCTCCTGCGAGCAGTACTTC.

Worth noting for this clonotype: A junction boundary mismatches the germline segment, possibly from a read error. The rearrangement links TRBV7-2 to TRBJ2-5; D is possibly TRBD1 (7 bases). Germline V CDR1 and CDR2: SGHTA, FQGNSA. The CDR3 runs 14 residues. In nucleotides, the CDR3 is TGTGCCAGCAGCTTACAGGGGGGTGGAGAGATCCAGTACTTC. Residues: CASSLQGGGEIQYF.

This clonotype occurred once. The chain couples TRBV30 to TRBJ1-2; possibly TRBD1 for D (5 bases). The germline V gene has CDR1 GTSNPN and CDR2 SVGIG (reference sequence). The V and J ends lost 0 bases and 7 bases respectively, with 9 bases between them. The CDR3 runs to 12 residues. The CDR3 is CAWSVRQGGYTF. CDR3 nucleotide sequence: TGTGCCTGGAGTGTTCGCCAGGGTGGCTACACCTTC.

This clonotype was seen a handful of times. This sequence joins TRBV2 and TRBJ1-1; 7 bases align to TRBD1. Germline trimming cut 4 bases from V and 0 bases from J; bases unmatched to any gene: 2. Germline V gene data show CDR1 as SNHLY and CDR2 as FYNNEI. The CDR3 contains 14 residues. CDR3 in amino acids: CASSGDRLNTEAFF. In DNA form, the CDR3 reads TGTGCCAGCAGTGGGGACAGACTGAACACTGAAGCTTTCTTT.

This clonotype showed up just a few times. V gene TRBV20-1 combines with J gene TRBJ1-2; D ambiguous. V lost 3 bases to trimming and J lost 8 bases, with 16 bases between them. The CDR3 has 13 residues. Germline CDR1 and CDR2: DFQATT and SNEGSKA (reference sequence). The CDR3 spells CSARGSSSGGYTF. Here the CDR3 DNA reads TGCAGTGCTAGGGGCTCTTCTTCGGGGGGCTACACCTTC.

A few counts support this clonotype. The gene calls are TRBV2 and TRBJ2-5, with 7 bases aligning to TRBD1. Losses at the gene ends were 8 bases for V and 1 base for J; bases not matched to a gene: 4. This CDR3 spans 13 amino acids. The V gene's germline CDR1 is SNHLY and CDR2 FYNNEI. The DNA for the CDR3 is TGTGCCAGCTCAGACAGGGCCCAAGAGACCCAGTACTTC. This translates into CASSDRAQETQYF. The full variable domain, completed using reference TRBV2 and TRBJ2-5, is EPEVTQTPSHQVTQMGQEVILRCVPISNHLYFYWYRQILGQKVEFLVSFYNNEISEKSEIFDDQFSVERPDGSNFTLKIRSTKLEDSAMYFCASSDRAQETQYFGPGTRLLVL.

This clonotype was picked up many times. This chain uses TRBV7-9 with TRBJ1-2; D not resolved. This CDR3 has 13 residues. Per the germline V gene, CDR1 is SEHNR and CDR2 is FQNEAQ (reference sequence). The V and J ends lost 6 bases and 0 bases respectively, with 8 bases between them. As DNA, the CDR3 is TGTGCCAGCAGTTTGTCACCTAACTATGGCTACACCTTC. Residues: CASSLSPNYGYTF.

This clonotype was found a few times. V gene TRBV29-1 combines with J gene TRBJ1-2; D perhaps matches TRBD1 (6 bases). CDR3 length: 13 amino acids. Germline V gene lookup returns CDR1 SQVTM and CDR2 ANQGSEA. The germline V and J ends were trimmed by 4 bases and 7 bases, with 16 bases remaining between them. The CDR3 bases are TGCAGCGTTGGGGGGGGCGAGGCCTCTGGCTACACCTTC. Translated: CSVGGGEASGYTF.

The V call is TRBV20-1, the J call TRBJ1-2; no reliable D call. This CDR3 is built from 16 residues. Trimming stripped 1 base from V and 2 bases from J, with 17 bases between. Germline V gene lookup returns CDR1 DFQATT and CDR2 SNEGSKA (reference sequence). CDR3 region: CSARAMTVEGNYGYTF. The DNA of the CDR3 is TGCAGTGCTAGAGCCATGACGGTGGAGGGAAACTATGGCTACACCTTC.

The chain links TRBV4-1 to TRBJ1-4; 8 bases match TRBD1. The V gene's germline CDR1 is MGHRA and CDR2 YSYEKL. This CDR3 comprises 16 residues. V shed 5 bases and J 7 bases; nucleotides not matched to a gene: 12. CDR3 nucleotides: TGCGCCAGCAGCACTCGACCGACAGGGGTAACTGAAAAACTGTTTTTT. Its translation: CASSTRPTGVTEKLFF.

This clonotype was seen a handful of times. V usage is TRBV10-3 and J usage is TRBJ1-6; D may be TRBD1 (5 bases). Germline lookup yields CDR1 ENHRY and CDR2 SYGVKD. V was clipped by 10 bases and J by 5 bases, with 18 bases between them. The CDR3 is 15 residues long. CDR3 region: CATKRDGGDNSPLHF. For the CDR3, the DNA is TGTGCCACAAAACGGGACGGGGGAGATAATTCACCCCTCCACTTT.

The rearrangement links TRBV2 to TRBJ2-2; TRBD1 aligns across 9 bases. Germline assignment: CDR1 SNHLY and CDR2 FYNNEI. The CDR3 spans 15 residues. J gave up 6 bases and V 5 bases, and 7 bases lay outside the gene matches. The DNA for the CDR3 is TGTGCCAGCAGTTGGACAGGGGCTAAAGCCGGGGAGCTGTTTTTT. Protein product: CASSWTGAKAGELFF.

The chain combines TRBV27 with TRBJ1-5, with a weak D call TRBD1 (5 bases). This CDR3 is 15 amino acids long. The V end lost 0 bases, the J end lost 3 bases, and 9 bases lay between the germline ends. In germline, CDR1 is MNHEY, CDR2 SMNVEV (reference sequence). CDR3 sequence: CASSLSRQNNQPQHF. Here the CDR3 DNA reads TGTGCCAGCAGTTTATCTCGACAGAACAATCAGCCCCAGCATTTT.

This chain links TRBV7-2 with TRBJ2-5; D is unresolved. Trimming stripped 0 bases from V and 5 bases from J, with 4 bases between. Germline CDR1 SGHTA, CDR2 FQGNSA. The CDR3 contains 12 residues. The CDR3 DNA is TGTGCCAGCAGCTTAGCGCTGGAGACCCAGTACTTC. This sequence encodes CASSLALETQYF.

About this clonotype itself: A junction end diverges from the germline sequence, so it may reflect a read error. This chain links TRBV2 with TRBJ2-3, with TRBD1 as a possible D gene (5 bases). Germline values: CDR1 SNHLY, CDR2 FYNNEI. CDR3 length: 16 residues. CDR3 region: CASSRQQPLRTGTQYF. CDR3 DNA: TGTGCCAGCAGTAGACAGCAACCGTTGCGCACAGGTACGCAGTATTTT.

The chain has TRBV5-1 and TRBJ1-1; maybe TRBD1 (6 bases). Germline V gene sequence: CDR1 SGHRS, CDR2 YFSETQ. V was pared by 3 bases and J by 0 bases, with 12 bases between. The length of the CDR3 is 15 residues. CDR3 DNA: TGCGCCAGCAGCTCTCAGGACAGTGTGAACACTGAAGCTTTCTTT. It codes for CASSSQDSVNTEAFF.

The gene calls are TRBV4-1 and TRBJ1-1; D remains unclear. CDR3 length: 15 amino acids. In germline, CDR1 is MGHRA, CDR2 YSYEKL. V shed 0 bases and J shed 2 bases, with 10 bases lying between them. Here the CDR3 reads CASSQETPVNTEAFF. The CDR3 DNA follows: TGCGCCAGCAGCCAAGAGACCCCGGTTAACACTGAAGCTTTCTTT.